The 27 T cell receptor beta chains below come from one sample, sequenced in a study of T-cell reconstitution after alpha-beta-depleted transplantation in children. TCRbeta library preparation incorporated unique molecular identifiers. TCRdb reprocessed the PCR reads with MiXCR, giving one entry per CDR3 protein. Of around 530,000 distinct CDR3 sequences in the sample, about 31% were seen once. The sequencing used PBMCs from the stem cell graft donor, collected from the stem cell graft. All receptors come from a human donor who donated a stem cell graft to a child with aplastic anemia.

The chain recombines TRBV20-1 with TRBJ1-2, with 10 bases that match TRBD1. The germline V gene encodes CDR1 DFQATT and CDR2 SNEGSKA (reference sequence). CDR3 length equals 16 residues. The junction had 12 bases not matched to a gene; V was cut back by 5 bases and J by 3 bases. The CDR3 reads CSAPRQGARGYYGYTF. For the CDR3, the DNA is TGCAGTGCTCCCCGACAGGGGGCTCGGGGGTACTATGGCTACACCTTC.

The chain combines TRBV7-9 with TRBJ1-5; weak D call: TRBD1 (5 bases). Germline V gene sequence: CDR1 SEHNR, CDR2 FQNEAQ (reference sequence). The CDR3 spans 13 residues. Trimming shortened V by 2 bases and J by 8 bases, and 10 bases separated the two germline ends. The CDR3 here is CASSLQGRKPQHF. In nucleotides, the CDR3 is TGTGCCAGCAGCTTACAGGGTAGGAAGCCCCAGCATTTT.

The CDR3 protein is CASSSTPGRTEAFF. In DNA form, the CDR3 reads TGTGCCAGCAGCTCAACCCCAGGGAGGACTGAAGCTTTCTTT. This chain joins TRBV11-3 and TRBJ1-1; D perhaps matches TRBD1 (5 bases). The V and J ends lost 4 bases and 5 bases respectively, with 14 bases between them. Germline-derived CDR1 and CDR2 are SGHNT and YENEEA. This CDR3 spans 14 amino acids.

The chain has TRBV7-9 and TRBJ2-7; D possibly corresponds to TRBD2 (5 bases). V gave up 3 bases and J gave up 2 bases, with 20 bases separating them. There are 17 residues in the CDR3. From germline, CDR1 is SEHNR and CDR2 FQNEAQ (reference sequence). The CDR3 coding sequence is TGTGCCAGCAGCTTTAGTCCCCGGGATCCCGCCACCTACGAGCAGTACTTC. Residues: CASSFSPRDPATYEQYF. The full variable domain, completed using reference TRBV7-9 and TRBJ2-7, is DTGVSQNPRHKITKRGQNVTFRCDPISEHNRLYWYRQTLGQGPEFLTYFQNEAQLEKSRLLSDRFSAERPKGSFSTLEIQRTEQGDSAMYLCASSFSPRDPATYEQYFGPGTRLTVT.

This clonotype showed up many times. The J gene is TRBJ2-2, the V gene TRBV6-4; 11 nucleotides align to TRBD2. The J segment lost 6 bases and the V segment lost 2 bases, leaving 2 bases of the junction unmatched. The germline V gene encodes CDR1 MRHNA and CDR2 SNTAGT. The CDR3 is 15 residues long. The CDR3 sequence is CASSDTSGSPGELFF. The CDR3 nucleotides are TGTGCCAGCAGTGACACTAGCGGGAGCCCCGGGGAGCTGTTTTTT.

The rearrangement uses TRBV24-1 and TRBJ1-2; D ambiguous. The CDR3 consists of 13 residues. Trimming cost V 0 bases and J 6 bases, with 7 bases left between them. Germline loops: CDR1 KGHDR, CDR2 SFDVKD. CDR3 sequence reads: CATSDLSGHGYTF. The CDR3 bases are TGTGCCACCAGTGATTTGAGTGGCCATGGCTACACCTTC.

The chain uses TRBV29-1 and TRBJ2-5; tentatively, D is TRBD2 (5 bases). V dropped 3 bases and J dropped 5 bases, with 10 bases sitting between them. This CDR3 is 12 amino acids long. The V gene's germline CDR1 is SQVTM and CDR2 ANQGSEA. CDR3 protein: CSVDDDYETQYF. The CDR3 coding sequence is TGCAGCGTTGACGACGACTATGAGACCCAGTACTTC.

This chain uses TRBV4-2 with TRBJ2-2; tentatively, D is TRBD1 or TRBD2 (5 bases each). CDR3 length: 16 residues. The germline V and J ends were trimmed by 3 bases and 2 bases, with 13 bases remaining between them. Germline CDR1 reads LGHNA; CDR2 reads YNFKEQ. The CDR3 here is CASSQEGTVNTGELFF. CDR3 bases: TGTGCCAGCAGCCAGGAAGGGACGGTTAACACCGGGGAGCTGTTTTTT.

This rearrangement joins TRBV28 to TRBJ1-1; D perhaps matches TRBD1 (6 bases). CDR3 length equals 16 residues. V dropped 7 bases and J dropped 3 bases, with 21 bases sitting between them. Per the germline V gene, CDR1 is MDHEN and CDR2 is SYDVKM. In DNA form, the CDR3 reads TGTGCCAGCACCCTCTTCGGAGGGGGTTTAGACACTGAAGCTTTCTTT. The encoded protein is CASTLFGGGLDTEAFF.

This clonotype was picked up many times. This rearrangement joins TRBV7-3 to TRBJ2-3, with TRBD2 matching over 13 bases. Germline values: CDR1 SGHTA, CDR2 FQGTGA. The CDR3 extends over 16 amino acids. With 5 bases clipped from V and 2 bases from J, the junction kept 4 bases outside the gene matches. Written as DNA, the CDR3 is TGTGCCAGCAGCCCCGGGACTAGCGGGGACACAGATACGCAGTATTTT. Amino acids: CASSPGTSGDTDTQYF.

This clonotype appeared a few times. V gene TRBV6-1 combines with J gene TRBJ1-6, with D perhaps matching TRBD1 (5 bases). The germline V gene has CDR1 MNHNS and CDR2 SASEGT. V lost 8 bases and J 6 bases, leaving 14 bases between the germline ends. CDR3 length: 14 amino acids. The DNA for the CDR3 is TGTGCCAGCCGCACCGGGACGGGTAATTCACCCCTCCACTTT. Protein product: CASRTGTGNSPLHF.

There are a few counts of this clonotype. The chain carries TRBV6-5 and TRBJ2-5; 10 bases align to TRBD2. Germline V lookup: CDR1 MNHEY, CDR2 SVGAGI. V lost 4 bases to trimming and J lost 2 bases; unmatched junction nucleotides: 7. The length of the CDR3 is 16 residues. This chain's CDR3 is CASSSSWTSGQETQYF. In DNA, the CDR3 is TGTGCCAGCAGTTCCTCATGGACTAGCGGACAAGAGACCCAGTACTTC.

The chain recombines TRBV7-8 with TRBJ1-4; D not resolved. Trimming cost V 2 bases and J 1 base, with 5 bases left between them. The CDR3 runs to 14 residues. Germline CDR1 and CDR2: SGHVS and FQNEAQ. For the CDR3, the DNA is TGTGCCAGCAGCTTAAAGGAAACTAATGAAAAACTGTTTTTT. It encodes CASSLKETNEKLFF.

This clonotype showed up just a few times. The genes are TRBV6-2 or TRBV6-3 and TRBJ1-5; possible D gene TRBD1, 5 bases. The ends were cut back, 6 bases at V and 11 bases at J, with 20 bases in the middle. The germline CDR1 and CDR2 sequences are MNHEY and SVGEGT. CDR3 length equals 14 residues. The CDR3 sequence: CASSPPGRKRAQHF. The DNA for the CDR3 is TGTGCCAGCAGCCCTCCGGGACGCAAAAGGGCCCAGCATTTT.

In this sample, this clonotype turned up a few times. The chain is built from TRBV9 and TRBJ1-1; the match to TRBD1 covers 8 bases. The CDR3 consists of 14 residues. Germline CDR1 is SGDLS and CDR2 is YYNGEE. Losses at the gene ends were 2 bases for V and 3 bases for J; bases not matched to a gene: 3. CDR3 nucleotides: TGTGCCAGCAGCGTCAACAGGGGGGACACTGAAGCTTTCTTT. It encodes CASSVNRGDTEAFF.

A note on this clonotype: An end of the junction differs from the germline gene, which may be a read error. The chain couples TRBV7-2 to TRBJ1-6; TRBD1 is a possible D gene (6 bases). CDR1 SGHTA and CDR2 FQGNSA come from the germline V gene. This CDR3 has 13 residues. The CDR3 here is CASSLDTGFRVYF. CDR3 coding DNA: TGTGCCAGCAGCTTAGATACAGGGTTTAGGGTCTACTTT. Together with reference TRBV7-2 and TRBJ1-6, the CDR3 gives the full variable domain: GAGVSQSPSNKVTEKGKDVELRCDPISGHTALYWYRQSLGQGLEFLIYFQGNSAPDKSGLPSDRFSAERTGGSVSTLTIQRTQQEDSAVYLCASSLDTGFRVYFGNGTRLTVT.

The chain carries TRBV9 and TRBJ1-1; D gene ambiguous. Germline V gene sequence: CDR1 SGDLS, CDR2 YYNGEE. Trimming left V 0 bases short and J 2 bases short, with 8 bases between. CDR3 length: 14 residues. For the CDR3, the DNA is TGTGCCAGCAGCGTAGGACGGATTAACACTGAAGCTTTCTTT. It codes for CASSVGRINTEAFF.

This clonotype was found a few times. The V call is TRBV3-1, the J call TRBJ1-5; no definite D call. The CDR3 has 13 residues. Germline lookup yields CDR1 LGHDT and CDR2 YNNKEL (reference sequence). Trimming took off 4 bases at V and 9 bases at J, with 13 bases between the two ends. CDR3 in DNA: TGTGCCAGCAGCCTCGGTCGGTCGGGGCCCCAGCATTTT. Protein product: CASSLGRSGPQHF.

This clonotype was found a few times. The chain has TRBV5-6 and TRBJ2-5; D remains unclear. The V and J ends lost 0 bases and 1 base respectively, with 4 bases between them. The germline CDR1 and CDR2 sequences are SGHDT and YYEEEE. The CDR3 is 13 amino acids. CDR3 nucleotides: TGTGCCAGCAGCTTGGGCTTCCAAGAGACCCAGTACTTC. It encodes CASSLGFQETQYF. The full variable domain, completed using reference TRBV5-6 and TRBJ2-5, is DAGVTQSPTHLIKTRGQQVTLRCSPKSGHDTVSWYQQALGQGPQFIFQYYEEEERQRGNFPDRFSGHQFPNYSSELNVNALLLGDSALYLCASSLGFQETQYFGPGTRLLVL.

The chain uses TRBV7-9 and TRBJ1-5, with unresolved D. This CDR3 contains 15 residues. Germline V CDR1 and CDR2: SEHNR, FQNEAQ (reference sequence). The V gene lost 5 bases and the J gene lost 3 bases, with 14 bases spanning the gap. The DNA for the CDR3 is TGTGCCAGCAGCCCTTATAGTGGAATCAATCAGCCCCAGCATTTT. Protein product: CASSPYSGINQPQHF.

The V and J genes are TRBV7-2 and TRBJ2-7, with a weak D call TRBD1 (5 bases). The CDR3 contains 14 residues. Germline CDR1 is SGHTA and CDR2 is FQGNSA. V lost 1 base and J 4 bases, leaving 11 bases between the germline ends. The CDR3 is CASSLEQVAYEQYF. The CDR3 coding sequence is TGTGCCAGCAGCTTAGAACAGGTTGCTTACGAGCAGTACTTC.

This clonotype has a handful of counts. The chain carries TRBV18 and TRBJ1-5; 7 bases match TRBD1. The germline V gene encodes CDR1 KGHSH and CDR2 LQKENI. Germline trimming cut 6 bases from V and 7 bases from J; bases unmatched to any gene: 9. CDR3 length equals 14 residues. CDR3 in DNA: TGTGCCAGCTCCCGCGACAGGGCTAAACAGCCCCAGCATTTT. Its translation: CASSRDRAKQPQHF.

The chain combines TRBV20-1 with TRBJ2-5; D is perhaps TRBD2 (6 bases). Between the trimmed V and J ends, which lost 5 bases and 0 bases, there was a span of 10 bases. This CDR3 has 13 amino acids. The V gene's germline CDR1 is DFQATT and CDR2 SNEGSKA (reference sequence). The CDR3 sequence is CSAFLANQETQYF. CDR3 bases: TGCAGTGCTTTTCTAGCGAACCAAGAGACCCAGTACTTC.

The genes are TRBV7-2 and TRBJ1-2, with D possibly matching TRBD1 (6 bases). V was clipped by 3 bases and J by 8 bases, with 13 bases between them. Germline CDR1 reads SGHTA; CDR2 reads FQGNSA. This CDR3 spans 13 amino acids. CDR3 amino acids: CASSFPGVGGYTF. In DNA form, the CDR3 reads TGTGCCAGCAGCTTTCCAGGGGTTGGAGGCTACACCTTC.

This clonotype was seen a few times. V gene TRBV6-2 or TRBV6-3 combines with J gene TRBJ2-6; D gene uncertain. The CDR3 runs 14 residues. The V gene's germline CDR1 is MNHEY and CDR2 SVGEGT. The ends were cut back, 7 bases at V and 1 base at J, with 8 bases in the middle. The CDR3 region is CASKDLSGANVLTF. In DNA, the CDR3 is TGTGCCAGCAAAGACCTATCTGGGGCCAACGTCCTGACTTTC.

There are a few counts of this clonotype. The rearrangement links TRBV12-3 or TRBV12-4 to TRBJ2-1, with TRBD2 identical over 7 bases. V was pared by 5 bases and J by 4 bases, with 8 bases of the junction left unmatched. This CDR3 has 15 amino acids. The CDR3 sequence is CASSPTGRIYNEQFF. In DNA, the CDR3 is TGTGCCAGCAGTCCAACCGGGAGGATTTACAATGAGCAGTTCTTC.

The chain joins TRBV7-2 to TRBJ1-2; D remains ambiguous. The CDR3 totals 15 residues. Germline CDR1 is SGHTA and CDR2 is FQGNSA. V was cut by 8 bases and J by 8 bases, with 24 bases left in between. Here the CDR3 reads CASPNEARVGNGYTF. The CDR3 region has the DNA TGTGCCAGCCCCAACGAGGCGAGGGTTGGGAACGGCTACACCTTC.